The 31 T cell receptor beta chains presented below share a single source sample, sequenced in a study of long-term antiretroviral therapy in people with HIV. immunoSEQ v3.0 was run at survey level. Only in-frame clones appear in the TCRdb table, and some are missing; sequencing was by immunoSEQ multiplex PCR. This table holds 11,000 to 15,000 clones, about 77% found once. The specimen comprised unsorted PBMCs, sampled 3.1 years after starting antiretroviral therapy. Receptors originate from a man aged 40-50 years with HIV.

The genes are TRBV5-1 and TRBJ2-5, with D perhaps assigned TRBD1 or TRBD2 (6 bases each). The CDR3 has 14 amino acids. V lost 3 bases, J lost 2 bases, and 11 bases lay in between. CDR1 is SGHRS and CDR2 is YFSETQ in the germline V gene. CDR3 residues: CASSSRGAQETQYF. The DNA for the CDR3 is TGCGCCAGCAGCTCGAGGGGGGCTCAAGAGACCCAGTACTTC.

The V gene is TRBV18, the J gene TRBJ2-3; the D is unclear. CDR3 length: 13 residues. Germline CDR1 KGHSH, CDR2 LQKENI. Deletions cut 2 bases from V and 6 bases from J, with 9 bases between. CDR3 amino acids: CASSPYTWDTQYF. The DNA for the CDR3 is TGTGCCAGCTCACCATACACCTGGGATACGCAGTATTTT.

The rearrangement uses TRBV5-1 and TRBJ2-3, with D perhaps TRBD2 (5 bases). The germline V gene has CDR1 SGHRS and CDR2 YFSETQ. The CDR3 extends over 13 amino acids. The V end lost 0 bases, the J end lost 6 bases, and 8 bases lay between the germline ends. The CDR3 is CASSLVRGDTQYF. The CDR3 bases are TGCGCCAGCAGCTTGGTGAGAGGGGATACGCAGTATTTT.

The genes are TRBV18 and TRBJ1-5, with TRBD1 matching 7 bases. With V trimmed by 11 bases and J by 6 bases, 16 bases remained unmatched. Germline lookup yields CDR1 KGHSH and CDR2 LQKENI. This CDR3 contains 15 residues. DNA for the CDR3: TGTGCCTCAAGAGGGGAGAGGGGGCATTTTCAGCCCCAGCATTTT. It yields the protein CASRGERGHFQPQHF.

The chain carries TRBV10-2 and TRBJ2-7, with D possibly being TRBD1 (5 bases). This CDR3 is built from 12 residues. CDR1 WSHSY and CDR2 SAAADI come from the germline V gene. V was pared by 6 bases and J by 4 bases, with 10 bases between. The CDR3 loop reads CASSGDRYEQYF. CDR3 sequence (DNA): TGCGCCAGCAGCGGAGACAGATACGAGCAGTACTTC.

The rearrangement joins TRBV6-5 to TRBJ2-3, with D perhaps being TRBD1 or TRBD2 (6 bases each). CDR3 size: 12 residues. Per germline, CDR1 MNHEY and CDR2 SVGAGI. V shed 6 bases and J shed 3 bases, with 7 bases lying between them. This CDR3 reads CASRGGTDTQYF. CDR3 bases: TGTGCCAGCAGAGGGGGGACAGATACGCAGTATTTT.

The chain carries TRBV19 and TRBJ1-1; unclear D gene. Trimming removed 6 bases at V and 7 bases at J, with 12 bases between. Germline CDR1 reads LNHDA; CDR2 reads SQIVND (reference sequence). The CDR3 has 12 residues. The CDR3 is CASRSVAIEAFF. The CDR3 DNA follows: TGTGCCAGTAGATCGGTAGCTATTGAAGCTTTCTTT.

The chain carries TRBV7-6 and TRBJ1-2, with 8 bases fitting TRBD1. CDR1 SGHVS and CDR2 FNYEAQ come from the germline V gene. The CDR3 spans 12 residues. Trimming at V came to 5 bases and at J to 8 bases, leaving 4 bases not matched to a gene. CDR3 sequence (DNA): TGTGCCAGCAGCGAGACAGGGGAAGGCTACACCTTC. Translation: CASSETGEGYTF.

DNA for the CDR3: TGTGCCATCAGTGAGTTGCTAGCGGGAGATACGCAGTATTTT. It codes for CAISELLAGDTQYF. V is TRBV10-3 and J is TRBJ2-3, with 8 nucleotides matching TRBD2. This CDR3 contains 14 residues. CDR1 and CDR2 (germline): ENHRY, SYGVKD. V lost 1 base and J lost 5; bases outside the gene matches: 2.

This chain connects TRBV27 to TRBJ2-7, with 7 bases fitting TRBD1. Germline loops: CDR1 MNHEY, CDR2 SMNVEV (reference sequence). V shed 2 bases and J 0 bases; nucleotides not matched to a gene: 7. The CDR3 contains 16 residues. The CDR3 DNA reads TGTGCCAGCAGTTTAGGCGCCGGGACAGTCTCCTACGAGCAGTACTTC. It specifies CASSLGAGTVSYEQYF.

The rearrangement links TRBV6-5 to TRBJ2-7; D gene uncertain. The CDR3 sequence is 14 residues long. Germline V gene lookup returns CDR1 MNHEY and CDR2 SVGAGI. The ends were cut back, 5 bases at V and 2 bases at J, with 13 bases in the middle. In DNA form, the CDR3 reads TGTGCCAGCAGTCGTCGAGAGAGACCCTACGAGCAGTACTTC. This encodes CASSRRERPYEQYF.

This clone was detected only a few times. The chain combines TRBV6-1 with TRBJ1-5; D is perhaps TRBD1 (5 bases). Germline V gene lookup returns CDR1 MNHNS and CDR2 SASEGT. The CDR3 runs to 13 residues. The V and J ends lost 7 bases and 4 bases respectively, with 11 bases between them. CDR3 sequence reads: CASTLWGNQPQHF. Here the CDR3 DNA reads TGTGCCAGCACTCTATGGGGGAATCAGCCCCAGCATTTT.

The genes are TRBV5-6 and TRBJ2-2, with D maybe TRBD1 (7 bases). Germline CDR1 SGHDT, CDR2 YYEEEE. This CDR3 spans 15 amino acids. V dropped 0 bases and J dropped 7 bases, with 13 bases sitting between them. The CDR3 DNA is TGTGCCAGCAGCTTGGTGGCAGGGGGGAGCGGGGAGCTGTTTTTT. Translation: CASSLVAGGSGELFF.

The chain is built from TRBV27 and TRBJ1-6; D is possibly TRBD1 (5 bases). The CDR3 is 16 amino acids. The ends were cut back, 0 bases at V and 6 bases at J, with 12 bases in the middle. Germline V gives CDR1 MNHEY, CDR2 SMNVEV (reference sequence). The DNA for the CDR3 is TGTGCCAGCAGTTTATCATATCAGGGCGGTAATTCACCCCTCCACTTT. Translation: CASSLSYQGGNSPLHF.

The V and J genes are TRBV10-3 and TRBJ1-2; D is undetermined. Germline loops: CDR1 ENHRY, CDR2 SYGVKD. This CDR3 comprises 12 residues. Trimming pared 2 bases from V and 4 bases from J, leaving 5 bases between. The CDR3 region is CAISERSYGYTF. DNA for the CDR3: TGTGCCATCAGTGAGAGGAGCTATGGCTACACCTTC.

The J gene is TRBJ2-3, the V gene TRBV10-3, with 9 bases fitting TRBD2. J lost 0 bases, V lost 7 bases, and 2 bases had no gene match. Germline V lookup: CDR1 ENHRY, CDR2 SYGVKD. The CDR3 has 14 residues. The CDR3 loop reads CAINSGRSTDTQYF. In nucleotides, the CDR3 is TGTGCCATCAACAGCGGGAGGAGCACAGATACGCAGTATTTT.

The chain couples TRBV6-6 to TRBJ2-3; D remains ambiguous. Germline V gives CDR1 MNHNY, CDR2 SVGAGI (reference sequence). The CDR3 contains 11 residues. V was cut by 6 bases and J by 3 bases, with 4 bases left in between. Here the CDR3 DNA reads TGTGCCAGCAGGGCAACAGATACGCAGTATTTT. It yields the protein CASRATDTQYF.

V usage is TRBV6-5 and J usage is TRBJ1-1; D is undetermined. The germline V gene has CDR1 MNHEY and CDR2 SVGAGI. V was shortened by 0 bases and J by 9 bases, with 11 bases between the two germline ends. The CDR3 runs to 13 residues. For the CDR3, the DNA is TGTGCCAGCAGTTACTCGTTCCAGGCTAAAGCTTTCTTT. Its translation is CASSYSFQAKAFF.

This clone has a handful of counts. The J gene is TRBJ1-2, the V gene TRBV7-2; the D is unclear. Trimming took 6 bases from V and 8 from J, leaving 16 bases between them. CDR1 and CDR2 (germline): SGHTA, FQGNSA. The CDR3 is 13 residues long. The CDR3, as DNA: TGTGCCAGCAGTCGCGACCCCTACGGGGGCTACACCTTC. It is translated as CASSRDPYGGYTF.

This chain connects TRBV19 to TRBJ1-5; TRBD1 agrees at 11 bases. The V gene end was trimmed by 1 base and the J gene end by 6 bases; junction bases not matched to a gene: 5. CDR1 is LNHDA, CDR2 SQIVND, per germline (reference sequence). This CDR3 spans 16 amino acids. CDR3 residues: CASSIGTGTGGQPQHF. The DNA for the CDR3 is TGTGCCAGTAGTATAGGTACCGGGACAGGGGGTCAGCCCCAGCATTTT. Full variable domain (outside the CDR3, taken from reference TRBV19 and TRBJ1-5): DGGITQSPKYLFRKEGQNVTLSCEQNLNHDAMYWYRQDPGQGLRLIYYSQIVNDFQKGDIAEGYSVSREKKESFPLTVTSAQKNPTAFYLCASSIGTGTGGQPQHFGDGTRLSIL.

The sample holds one count of this clone. V gene TRBV4-1 combines with J gene TRBJ1-5; weak D call: TRBD1 (6 bases). Per germline, CDR1 MGHRA and CDR2 YSYEKL. The V and J ends lost 0 bases and 0 bases respectively, with 18 bases between them. This CDR3 contains 19 residues. The CDR3 loop reads CASSQDLTGSPYSNQPQHF. The CDR3 nucleotides read TGCGCCAGCAGCCAAGATCTTACAGGGTCCCCGTATAGCAATCAGCCCCAGCATTTT.

This chain's CDR3 is CASSLDEKAELYGYTF. CDR3 in DNA: TGTGCCAGCAGCTTAGACGAAAAGGCAGAACTGTATGGCTACACCTTC. The J gene is TRBJ1-2, the V gene TRBV7-6; D is unclear. Between the trimmed V and J ends, which lost 1 base and 5 bases, there was a span of 17 bases. CDR1 SGHVS and CDR2 FNYEAQ come from the germline V gene. This CDR3 spans 16 amino acids.

This chain uses TRBV29-1 with TRBJ2-2; 7 bases are a match to TRBD1. The CDR3 has 17 residues. CDR1 is SQVTM and CDR2 is ANQGSEA in the germline V gene. The J segment lost 5 bases and the V segment lost 0 bases, leaving 12 bases of the junction unmatched. The CDR3 DNA sequence: TGCAGCGTTGAAGACCTCAAGGGACAGATTAAAACCGGGGAGCTGTTTTTT. Translation: CSVEDLKGQIKTGELFF.

The V and J genes are TRBV7-6 and TRBJ1-5; 8 nucleotides agree with TRBD1. The CDR3 has 15 residues. V shed 0 bases, J shed 4 bases, and the junction held 2 bases outside the gene matches. Germline V CDR1 and CDR2: SGHVS, FNYEAQ. CDR3 region: CASSLAGTGNQPQHF. The CDR3 nucleotides are TGTGCCAGCAGCTTAGCCGGGACAGGTAATCAGCCCCAGCATTTT.

This clone occurred a few times. Here the CDR3 reads CASSFTPGPMNTEAFF. The CDR3 DNA reads as TGTGCCAGCAGTTTTACCCCCGGACCTATGAACACTGAAGCTTTCTTT. This chain connects TRBV6-7 to TRBJ1-1; the D is unclear. TRBV6-7 is an open reading frame, and its role is uncertain. The CDR3 length is 16 residues. V lost 4 bases to trimming and J lost 0 bases, with 15 bases between them.

The chain joins TRBV5-1 to TRBJ1-1; the D gene is possibly TRBD1 (5 bases). Trimming shortened V by 2 bases and J by 0 bases, and 11 bases separated the two germline ends. There are 15 residues in the CDR3. Germline CDR1 SGHRS, CDR2 YFSETQ. The CDR3: CASSFSDSLNTEAFF. The CDR3 DNA follows: TGCGCCAGCAGCTTCTCAGACAGTCTGAACACTGAAGCTTTCTTT.

V usage is TRBV5-6 and J usage is TRBJ1-5; D is perhaps TRBD1 (5 bases). The V end was cut by 2 bases, the J end by 5 bases, with 8 bases between. There are 13 residues in the CDR3. Germline CDR1 is SGHDT and CDR2 is YYEEEE. CDR3 sequence reads: CASSFGRDQPQHF. In DNA form, the CDR3 reads TGTGCCAGCAGCTTCGGCAGGGATCAGCCCCAGCATTTT.

This chain links TRBV6-1 with TRBJ2-7; TRBD1 agrees at 9 bases. Germline V gives CDR1 MNHNS, CDR2 SASEGT. The CDR3 has 14 amino acids. The ends lost 6 bases at V and 3 bases at J; junction bases unmatched: 6. The chain's CDR3 is CASSLTGGSYEQYF. DNA for the CDR3: TGTGCCAGCAGCCTGACAGGGGGTAGCTACGAGCAGTACTTC.

The genes are TRBV7-9 and TRBJ2-5, with TRBD1 matching over 7 bases. V lost 1 base, J lost 7 bases, and 9 bases stayed unmatched. CDR1 is SEHNR and CDR2 is FQNEAQ in the germline V gene (reference sequence). This CDR3 comprises 15 residues. DNA for the CDR3: TGTGCCAGCAGCTTAGTAGGCGACAGGGTGACGACCCAGTACTTC. It yields the protein CASSLVGDRVTTQYF.

This chain connects TRBV19 to TRBJ2-1; possible D gene TRBD2, 6 bases. CDR1 LNHDA and CDR2 SQIVND come from the germline V gene (reference sequence). Trimming stripped 3 bases from V and 2 bases from J, with 11 bases between. The CDR3 totals 15 residues. The CDR3 DNA is TGTGCCAGTAGTATGGTTAGCGGTGCCTACAATGAGCAGTTCTTC. Protein: CASSMVSGAYNEQFF.

The V and J genes are TRBV5-1 and TRBJ1-1, with 9 nucleotides matching TRBD1. V shed 4 bases and J 1 base; nucleotides not matched to a gene: 2. Germline assignment: CDR1 SGHRS and CDR2 YFSETQ. The CDR3 is made up of 14 amino acids. CDR3 nucleotide sequence: TGCGCCAGCAGCCCGGGACAGGGGAACACTGAAGCTTTCTTT. The encoded protein is CASSPGQGNTEAFF.